Below are 32 T cell receptor beta chains sequenced from a single sample in a study of T-cell reconstitution after alpha-beta-depleted transplantation in children. The TCRbeta library was prepared with unique molecular identifiers. TCRdb re-called the PCR reads through MiXCR, storing one row per CDR3 protein. The sample has approximately 290,000 distinct CDR3 sequences; under 14% are singletons. The source material was peripheral blood, sampled 180 days after TCRalphabeta/CD19-depleted stem cell transplant. Receptors were obtained from a male patient aged 2 to 10 who had a stem cell transplant for chronic granulomatous disease, so the T cells may come from the graft donor.

Concerning this clonotype itself: This may come from a read error, since a much larger clone is one base off. The V and J genes are TRBV29-1 and TRBJ2-4; either TRBD1 or TRBD2 may fit D (5 bases each). Germline CDR1 reads SQVTM; CDR2 reads ANQGSEA. This CDR3 region has 15 residues. The CDR3 protein is CSVDSGSLAKNIQSF. CDR3 DNA sequence: TGCAGCGTTGACTCAGGGAGTCTAGCCAAAAACATTCAGTCCTTC. Full variable domain (remainder filled in from reference TRBV29-1 and TRBJ2-4): SAVISQKPSRDICQRGTSLTIQCQVDSQVTMMFWYRQQPGQSLTLIATANQGSEATYESGFVIDKFPISRPNLTFSTLTVSNMSPEDSSIYLCSVDSGSLAKNIQSFGAGTRLSVL.

This clonotype occurred many times. The rearrangement uses TRBV20-1 and TRBJ2-5; 8 bases match TRBD1. The CDR3 has 15 amino acids. Trimming cost V 5 bases and J 5 bases; bases outside gene matches: 13. Germline loops: CDR1 DFQATT, CDR2 SNEGSKA (reference sequence). CDR3 DNA: TGCAGTGCTCGGGGCACCCAGGGGGCGGGGGAGACCCAGTACTTC. This encodes CSARGTQGAGETQYF.

This clonotype showed up many times. The gene calls are TRBV5-1 and TRBJ2-7, with 7 bases fitting TRBD1. Germline V CDR1 and CDR2: SGHRS, YFSETQ. The CDR3 has 17 amino acids. Trimming removed 4 bases from V and 0 bases from J; junction bases left unmatched: 13. The CDR3: CASSREADRNFSYEQYF. The CDR3, as DNA: TGCGCCAGCAGCCGAGAGGCGGACAGGAACTTCTCCTACGAGCAGTACTTC.

This clonotype appeared many times. The gene calls are TRBV20-1 and TRBJ2-1; tentatively, D is TRBD2 (6 bases). This CDR3 contains 12 residues. Trimming removed 6 bases at V and 3 bases at J, with 9 bases between. Germline assignment: CDR1 DFQATT and CDR2 SNEGSKA (reference sequence). The CDR3, as DNA: TGCAGTGCGCGGGGAGGCTACAATGAGCAGTTCTTC. Protein sequence: CSARGGYNEQFF.

Many counts were recorded for this clonotype. This chain joins TRBV20-1 and TRBJ1-2; D gene unclear. CDR3 length equals 12 residues. The V gene's germline CDR1 is DFQATT and CDR2 SNEGSKA (reference sequence). Trimming cost V 3 bases and J 8 bases, with 13 bases left between them. The CDR3 is CSASFPPGGYTF. For the CDR3, the DNA is TGCAGTGCTAGTTTCCCGCCGGGAGGCTACACCTTC.

This clonotype was seen many times. The V gene is TRBV7-8, the J gene TRBJ2-1, with 13 bases that match TRBD2. Germline assignment: CDR1 SGHVS and CDR2 FQNEAQ. J lost 8 bases, V lost 2 bases, and 6 bases had no gene match. The CDR3 loop spans 16 amino acids. CDR3 in amino acids: CASSLRLAGGVDEQFF. The CDR3 nucleotides read TGTGCCAGCAGCTTACGACTAGCGGGAGGAGTCGATGAGCAGTTCTTC.

For this clonotype: A much larger clone differs by one base, so this may be a read error. The chain combines TRBV12-3 or TRBV12-4 with TRBJ2-5; TRBD1 agrees at 7 bases. The CDR3 extends over 12 amino acids. The J segment lost 8 bases and the V segment lost 5 bases, leaving 5 bases of the junction unmatched. CDR3 amino acids: CASSDTGDTQYF. Here the CDR3 DNA reads TGTGCCAGCAGTGACACAGGGGACACCCAGTACTTC.

With regard to this clonotype: This could be a read error, since a much larger clone is one nucleotide away. In DNA form, the CDR3 reads TGCGCCAGCAGTGAGTACAGTAGTCAAGAGACCCAGTACTTC. This sequence encodes CASSEYSSQETQYF. The chain carries TRBV10-2 and TRBJ2-5; D is undetermined. The CDR3 loop spans 14 amino acids. V lost 1 base to trimming and J lost 2 bases, with 8 bases between them. Germline lookup yields CDR1 WSHSY and CDR2 SAAADI.

This clonotype was detected many times. This chain uses TRBV12-3 or TRBV12-4 with TRBJ1-3, with D unclear. Trimming stripped 1 base from V and 0 bases from J, with 13 bases between. The CDR3 runs 17 residues. The CDR3 coding sequence is TGTGCCAGCAGTTTAGTACGGACCACCTTCTCTGGAAACACCATATATTTT. This encodes CASSLVRTTFSGNTIYF.

The chain links TRBV11-2 to TRBJ2-3; TRBD2 aligns across 10 bases. V shed 5 bases and J 2 bases; nucleotides not matched to a gene: 7. The length of the CDR3 is 16 residues. Per germline, CDR1 SGHAT and CDR2 FQNNGV. The CDR3 sequence is CASSIPGTSVTDTQYF. CDR3 nucleotides: TGTGCCAGCAGCATTCCCGGGACTAGCGTCACAGATACGCAGTATTTT. The full variable domain, completed using reference TRBV11-2 and TRBJ2-3, is EAGVAQSPRYKIIEKRQSVAFWCNPISGHATLYWYQQILGQGPKLLIQFQNNGVVDDSQLPKDRFSAERLKGVDSTLKIQPAKLEDSAVYLCASSIPGTSVTDTQYFGPGTRLTVL.

The sample holds many counts of this clonotype. The chain combines TRBV11-2 with TRBJ2-7; no clear D. The CDR3 has 12 residues. The germline CDR1 and CDR2 sequences are SGHAT and FQNNGV. The germline V and J ends were trimmed by 7 bases and 3 bases, with 10 bases remaining between them. The CDR3 DNA reads TGTGCCAGCACGGCTGCCAGCTACGAGCAGTACTTC. As protein: CASTAASYEQYF.

This clonotype was recorded at least ten times. The chain combines TRBV29-1 with TRBJ1-1; D is perhaps TRBD1 (5 bases). The V gene lost 0 bases and the J gene lost 6 bases, with 11 bases spanning the gap. Germline loops: CDR1 SQVTM, CDR2 ANQGSEA. This CDR3 has 13 residues. CDR3 residues: CSVEEGGLAEAFF. For the CDR3, the DNA is TGCAGCGTTGAAGAGGGGGGATTGGCTGAAGCTTTCTTT.

This clonotype was counted ten times or more. This sequence joins TRBV7-9 and TRBJ2-5; 11 positions agree with TRBD2. The CDR3 sequence is 15 residues long. Looked up from germline, CDR1 is SEHNR and CDR2 is FQNEAQ (reference sequence). After removal of 5 bases from V and 4 bases from J, the junction contained 6 bases not matched to a gene. The CDR3 DNA reads TGTGCCAGCAGCACCACTAGCGGGAGAGGAGAGACCCAGTACTTC. It codes for CASSTTSGRGETQYF. The full variable domain, its missing parts supplied by reference TRBV7-9 and TRBJ2-5, is DTGVSQNPRHKITKRGQNVTFRCDPISEHNRLYWYRQTLGQGPEFLTYFQNEAQLEKSRLLSDRFSAERPKGSFSTLEIQRTEQGDSAMYLCASSTTSGRGETQYFGPGTRLLVL.

In its sample, this clonotype was seen many times. This sequence joins TRBV6-1 and TRBJ2-3; D may be TRBD2 (6 bases). CDR1 and CDR2 from the germline V gene are MNHNS and SASEGT. Trimming removed 6 bases from V and 5 bases from J, with 12 bases in between. The CDR3 covers 13 residues. The CDR3 nucleotides are TGTGCCAGCAGCGGGGAGGACGGAGATACGCAGTATTTT. This codes for CASSGEDGDTQYF.

Worth noting for this clonotype: A much larger clone is a single base away; this may be a read error. The CDR3 is CSARGGNTRELFF. Here the CDR3 DNA reads TGCAGTGCTAGAGGCGGTAACACCAGGGAGCTGTTTTTT. This chain joins TRBV20-1 and TRBJ2-2; no reliable D call. The V gene's germline CDR1 is DFQATT and CDR2 SNEGSKA (reference sequence). The CDR3 runs to 13 residues.

This sequence joins TRBV7-6 and TRBJ2-1, with 11 nucleotides matching TRBD2. In germline, CDR1 is SGHVS, CDR2 FNYEAQ. With 2 bases clipped from V and 4 bases from J, the junction kept 7 bases outside the gene matches. The CDR3 sequence is 17 residues long. DNA for the CDR3: TGTGCCAGCAGCTTATCCACTAGCGGGAGTATATACAATGAGCAGTTCTTC. Amino acids: CASSLSTSGSIYNEQFF.

This clonotype has a count of ten or more. V gene TRBV6-1 combines with J gene TRBJ2-7; D possibly matches TRBD1 or TRBD2 (5 bases each). Trimming took 2 bases from V and 5 from J, leaving 13 bases between them. The CDR3 runs to 14 residues. CDR1 is MNHNS, CDR2 SASEGT, per germline. CDR3 DNA sequence: TGTGCCAGCAGTGAATGGCAGGGAGCCCACGAGCAGTACTTC. Encoded protein: CASSEWQGAHEQYF.

This clonotype was recorded many times. The germline gene is not matched at one end of the junction; a read error may be the cause. The chain recombines TRBV29-1 with TRBJ1-2; TRBD1 is a possible D gene (5 bases). Germline CDR1 SQVTM, CDR2 ANQGSEA. The CDR3 totals 11 residues. CDR3 in DNA: TGCAGCGTTAAAGACAGTTATGGCTACACCTTC. Translated, it gives CSVKDSYGYTF.

This clonotype has a count of ten or more. The chain couples TRBV12-3 or TRBV12-4 to TRBJ1-5; possible D gene TRBD1, 5 bases. The CDR3 sequence is 13 residues long. Trimming shortened V by 3 bases and J by 5 bases, and 8 bases separated the two germline ends. CDR3 sequence (DNA): TGTGCCAGCAGTTTTAGGGGTGATCAGCCCCAGCATTTT. Protein: CASSFRGDQPQHF.

This clonotype was recorded many times. V is TRBV20-1 and J is TRBJ2-1; D is perhaps TRBD2 (5 bases). V was clipped by 3 bases and J by 7 bases, with 16 bases between them. The CDR3 is 14 residues long. Per the germline V gene, CDR1 is DFQATT and CDR2 is SNEGSKA (reference sequence). The CDR3 here is CSASLPGIGNEQFF. CDR3 bases: TGCAGTGCTAGTTTACCGGGGATTGGGAATGAGCAGTTCTTC.

This clonotype occurred a few times. This chain links TRBV4-1 with TRBJ2-1; D remains ambiguous. This CDR3 region has 13 residues. Germline V gene data show CDR1 as MGHRA and CDR2 as YSYEKL. V was clipped by 1 base and J by 6 bases, with 7 bases between them. The CDR3 bases are TGCGCCAGCAGCCAAGTTTCTAGCAATGAGCAGTTCTTC. This translates into CASSQVSSNEQFF.

The sample holds many counts of this clonotype. V usage is TRBV25-1 and J usage is TRBJ2-7; TRBD1 or TRBD2 may be the D gene (5 bases each). Trimming stripped 6 bases from V and 0 bases from J, with 15 bases between. Per germline, CDR1 MGHDK and CDR2 SYGVNS. The CDR3 consists of 15 residues. The chain's CDR3 is CASSLTLGTSYEQYF. CDR3 DNA sequence: TGTGCCAGCAGCCTCACCTTGGGGACCTCCTACGAGCAGTACTTC.

This clonotype occurred a few times. V usage is TRBV7-2 and J usage is TRBJ2-1; D possibly matches TRBD1 or TRBD2 (5 bases each). This CDR3 has 15 residues. V lost 4 bases and J lost 7, with 17 bases in between. Germline CDR1 SGHTA, CDR2 FQGNSA. For the CDR3, the DNA is TGTGCCAGCAGCTCTGACTGGGGGATTTATAATGAGCAGTTCTTC. It specifies CASSSDWGIYNEQFF.

As for this clonotype: This may stem from a read error, because a much larger clone lies one nucleotide away. This chain connects TRBV28 to TRBJ2-1; 8 positions match TRBD2. Germline CDR1 and CDR2: MDHEN and SYDVKM. CDR3 size: 16 residues. The V segment lost 6 bases and the J segment 7 bases; nucleotides outside the gene matches: 14. The chain's CDR3 is CASSSPRGGGGNEQFF. In DNA, the CDR3 is TGTGCCAGCAGCTCCCCTCGGGGGGGAGGTGGGAATGAGCAGTTCTTC.

For this clonotype: Being one base from a much bigger clone, this may be a read error. V and J are TRBV20-1 and TRBJ2-7, with 13 positions matching TRBD2. Germline V gene data show CDR1 as DFQATT and CDR2 as SNEGSKA (reference sequence). There are 16 residues in the CDR3. In nucleotides, the CDR3 is TGCAGTGCTAGGGGGACGGGACTAGCGGGAATCTACGAGCAGCACTTC. The encoded protein is CSARGTGLAGIYEQHF.

At least ten counts were recorded for this clonotype. This sequence joins TRBV9 and TRBJ2-1; D may be TRBD2 (5 bases). The germline CDR1 and CDR2 sequences are SGDLS and YYNGEE. Deletions cut 3 bases from V and 6 bases from J, with 16 bases between. The CDR3 runs to 15 residues. The CDR3 protein is CASSGADSLPNEQFF. The CDR3 DNA follows: TGTGCCAGCAGCGGAGCGGACTCACTCCCCAATGAGCAGTTCTTC. The full variable domain, its missing parts supplied by reference TRBV9 and TRBJ2-1, is DSGVTQTPKHLITATGQRVTLRCSPRSGDLSVYWYQQSLDQGLQFLIQYYNGEERAKGNILERFSAQQFPDLHSELNLSSLELGDSALYFCASSGADSLPNEQFFGPGTRLTVL.

This clonotype was detected only a few times. The chain combines TRBV18 with TRBJ2-3, with 9 bases identical to TRBD2. J gave up 5 bases and V 8 bases, and 14 bases lay outside the gene matches. The CDR3 runs to 16 residues. From germline, CDR1 is KGHSH and CDR2 LQKENI. CDR3: CASPPRLADHLDTQYF. The CDR3, as DNA: TGTGCCAGCCCCCCGAGACTAGCGGACCACCTAGATACGCAGTATTTT.

Many counts were recorded for this clonotype. The chain carries TRBV19 and TRBJ2-7; D is undetermined. The CDR3 loop spans 13 amino acids. Germline loops: CDR1 LNHDA, CDR2 SQIVND (reference sequence). Trimming shortened V by 7 bases and J by 1 base, and 11 bases separated the two germline ends. The CDR3 sequence: CASTSEESYEQYF. The DNA for the CDR3 is TGTGCCAGTACTTCAGAGGAGTCCTACGAGCAGTACTTC.

About this clonotype itself: With a much larger clone just one base away, this may be a read error. The V and J genes are TRBV7-3 and TRBJ2-2; 12 bases align to TRBD2. V trimming: 5 bases; J trimming: 7 bases; junction bases outside the gene matches: 8. The CDR3 loop spans 16 amino acids. Germline assignment: CDR1 SGHTA and CDR2 FQGTGA. The CDR3 DNA sequence: TGTGCCAGCAGCCCAGGACTAGCGGGAAGCGACGGGGAGCTGTTTTTT. Its translation is CASSPGLAGSDGELFF. The full variable domain, with the rest looked up from reference TRBV7-3 and TRBJ2-2, is GAGVSQTPSNKVTEKGKYVELRCDPISGHTALYWYRQSLGQGPEFLIYFQGTGAADDSGLPNDRFFAVRPEGSVSTLKIQRTERGDSAVYLCASSPGLAGSDGELFFGEGSRLTVL.

The chain couples TRBV7-9 to TRBJ2-6, with D unresolved. Trimming stripped 6 bases from V and 0 bases from J, with 12 bases between. The CDR3 runs to 16 residues. Germline CDR1 SEHNR, CDR2 FQNEAQ (reference sequence). The DNA for the CDR3 is TGTGCCAGCAGAATACTTACCCCCTCTGGGGCCAACGTCCTGACTTTC. Translating gives CASRILTPSGANVLTF.

This clonotype came up many times. The V call is TRBV5-1, the J call TRBJ2-6, with D perhaps assigned TRBD1 or TRBD2 (5 bases each). CDR1 is SGHRS and CDR2 is YFSETQ in the germline V gene. The ends were cut back, 4 bases at V and 0 bases at J, with 11 bases in the middle. The CDR3 spans 16 residues. The DNA for the CDR3 is TGCGCCAGCAGCCCCGGGGCGGGCTCTGGGGCCAACGTCCTGACTTTC. This codes for CASSPGAGSGANVLTF.

This clonotype was recorded at least ten times. The chain recombines TRBV28 with TRBJ1-6; unclear D gene. Trimming removed 2 bases from V and 5 bases from J, with 10 bases in between. Germline V gene lookup returns CDR1 MDHEN and CDR2 SYDVKM. The CDR3 runs to 15 residues. The CDR3 DNA reads as TGTGCCAGCAGTTTAAACCCCACTGATAATTCACCCCTCCACTTT. It translates to CASSLNPTDNSPLHF. The variable domain in full, with the rest retrieved from reference TRBV28 and TRBJ1-6, is DVKVTQSSRYLVKRTGEKVFLECVQDMDHENMFWYRQDPGLGLRLIYFSYDVKMKEKGDIPEGYSVSREKKERFSLILESASTNQTSMYLCASSLNPTDNSPLHFGNGTRLTVT.